The 5 T cell receptor beta chains below were found in one sample sequenced in a study of human T cells and chemical hapten exposure. Time point described: patch test 3, about 24 weeks after DPC sensitization. Treatment in this sample: therapeutic diphenylcyclopropenone sensitization with weekly scalp DPC. TCRdb reprocessed the RACE reads with MiXCR, giving one entry per CDR3 protein. The sample yields tens of thousands of distinct CDR3 sequences, roughly a tenth seen once. Specimen: whole blood, collected in connection with sensitization to the hapten diphenylcyclopropenone (DPC). These TCRs come from a woman in her 40s with alopecia areata. Some clones in this sample may be carry-over from other donors' samples.

V is TRBV18 and J is TRBJ1-1; D possibly corresponds to TRBD1 (5 bases). V was clipped by 3 bases and J by 3 bases, with 14 bases between them. The germline CDR1 and CDR2 sequences are KGHSH and LQKENI. The CDR3 length is 15 residues. The CDR3, as DNA: TGTGCCAGCTCACCCGGGAGGGGACTGGACACTGAAGCTTTCTTT. Its translation is CASSPGRGLDTEAFF.

This clonotype was detected only a few times. The gene calls are TRBV6-4 and TRBJ2-3, with TRBD2 as a possible D gene (5 bases). V was cut by 3 bases and J by 2 bases, with 6 bases left in between. Germline-derived CDR1 and CDR2 are MRHNA and SNTAGT. The CDR3 runs to 13 residues. This CDR3 reads CASSETITDTQYF. CDR3 DNA: TGTGCCAGCAGTGAGACTATCACAGATACGCAGTATTTT.

V usage is TRBV2 and J usage is TRBJ2-5; the match to TRBD2 covers 9 bases. Per germline, CDR1 SNHLY and CDR2 FYNNEI. V lost 8 bases to trimming and J lost 5 bases; unmatched junction nucleotides: 9. CDR3 length: 14 amino acids. The CDR3 nucleotides read TGTGCCAGCCGGCGAGCGGGGGGCACGGAGACCCAGTACTTC. Its translation: CASRRAGGTETQYF.

Many counts were recorded for this clonotype. This rearrangement joins TRBV14 to TRBJ2-3, with D perhaps TRBD1 (6 bases). The germline gives CDR1 SGHDN, CDR2 FVKESK. The CDR3 loop spans 15 amino acids. Trimming stripped 3 bases from V and 1 base from J, with 11 bases between. The CDR3 here is CASSHGQRGTDTQYF. CDR3 bases: TGTGCCAGCAGCCATGGACAGCGAGGCACAGATACGCAGTATTTT.

The table lists this clonotype with a few counts. The rearrangement uses TRBV20-1 and TRBJ1-6; D not resolved. The CDR3 length is 13 residues. Trimming removed 2 bases from V and 7 bases from J, with 9 bases in between. The V gene's germline CDR1 is DFQATT and CDR2 SNEGSKA (reference sequence). The DNA of the CDR3 is TGCAGTGCTAGATCCCAGACGAATTCACCCCTCCACTTT. Residues: CSARSQTNSPLHF.